A single sample is the source of the 19 T cell receptor beta chains below, sequenced in a study of T cell responses to AZD1222 COVID-19 vaccine. The repertoire was sequenced with immunoSEQ multiplex PCR; TCRdb's copy has only in-frame clones and lacks some. The sample shows 80,000 to 100,000 clones, around 85% of them seen only once. This specimen was peripheral blood, taken 28 days after the second AZD1222 dose. Every receptor here comes from an adult who received the AZD1222 COVID-19 vaccine.

This CDR3 is CASRDGQVGTEKLFF. As DNA, the CDR3 is TGTGCCAGCAGAGATGGACAGGTGGGAACGGAAAAACTGTTTTTT. This chain links TRBV2 with TRBJ1-4, with 7 bases identical to TRBD1. The CDR3 is 15 residues long. The ends lost 6 bases at V and 8 bases at J; junction bases unmatched: 12. Germline-derived CDR1 and CDR2 are SNHLY and FYNNEI. Together with reference TRBV2 and TRBJ1-4, the CDR3 gives the full variable domain: EPEVTQTPSHQVTQMGQEVILRCVPISNHLYFYWYRQILGQKVEFLVSFYNNEISEKSEIFDDQFSVERPDGSNFTLKIRSTKLEDSAMYFCASRDGQVGTEKLFFGSGTQLSVL.

The chain carries TRBV2 and TRBJ1-2; D unclear. The CDR3 runs 12 residues. Looked up from germline, CDR1 is SNHLY and CDR2 is FYNNEI. V was clipped by 9 bases and J by 2 bases, with 10 bases between them. This CDR3 is CASGSSNYGYTF. The DNA of the CDR3 is TGTGCCAGTGGATCTTCCAACTATGGCTACACCTTC.

The rearrangement uses TRBV5-8 and TRBJ2-7; D is unresolved. Trimming stripped 2 bases from V and 8 bases from J, with 17 bases between. Germline CDR1 is SGHTS and CDR2 is YDEGEE. The CDR3 length is 14 residues. CDR3 residues: CASSFLATPSQQYF. In DNA form, the CDR3 reads TGTGCCAGCAGCTTTTTGGCTACTCCTTCCCAGCAGTACTTC. Full variable domain (remainder filled in from reference TRBV5-8 and TRBJ2-7): EAGVTQSPTHLIKTRGQQATLRCSPISGHTSVYWYQQALGLGLQFLLWYDEGEERNRGNFPPRFSGRQFPNYSSELNVNALELEDSALYLCASSFLATPSQQYFGPGTRLTVT.

This rearrangement joins TRBV5-6 to TRBJ1-2; D is unresolved. From germline, CDR1 is SGHDT and CDR2 YYEEEE. The V and J ends lost 3 bases and 0 bases respectively, with 9 bases between them. This CDR3 region has 14 residues. CDR3 in DNA: TGTGCCAGCAGCTCGATAGATACTAACTATGGCTACACCTTC. Translation gives CASSSIDTNYGYTF.

The chain carries TRBV7-2 and TRBJ1-6; D uncertain. Trimming shortened V by 0 bases and J by 7 bases, and 4 bases separated the two germline ends. Germline assignment: CDR1 SGHTA and CDR2 FQGNSA. This CDR3 has 13 amino acids. This CDR3 is CASSLASNSPLHF. The CDR3 DNA is TGTGCCAGCAGCTTAGCCAGCAATTCACCCCTCCACTTT.

The chain links TRBV29-1 to TRBJ1-3; D is uncertain. Germline V gives CDR1 SQVTM, CDR2 ANQGSEA. Trimming shortened V by 3 bases and J by 1 base, and 4 bases separated the two germline ends. The CDR3 covers 12 residues. Here the CDR3 reads CSVDGSGNTIYF. The CDR3 region has the DNA TGCAGCGTTGACGGGTCTGGAAACACCATATATTTT.

This sequence joins TRBV10-3 and TRBJ1-2; no clear D. With 10 bases removed from V and 3 bases from J, the gap between germline ends came to 15 bases. CDR1 and CDR2 from the germline V gene are ENHRY and SYGVKD. This CDR3 region has 13 residues. The DNA of the CDR3 is TGTGCCACCGCCTCGGAGGCGTACTATGGCTACACCTTC. Amino acid sequence: CATASEAYYGYTF.

This chain links TRBV19 with TRBJ1-6; no firm D call. Germline assignment: CDR1 LNHDA and CDR2 SQIVND (reference sequence). With 0 bases removed from V and 6 bases from J, the gap between germline ends came to 9 bases. The CDR3 length is 15 residues. This CDR3 reads CASSIDRSPNSPLHF. CDR3 nucleotide sequence: TGTGCCAGTAGTATAGATCGAAGTCCTAATTCACCCCTCCACTTT.

The chain carries TRBV19 and TRBJ1-1, with no clear D. The V and J ends lost 1 base and 2 bases respectively, with 8 bases between them. Per the germline V gene, CDR1 is LNHDA and CDR2 is SQIVND (reference sequence). CDR3 length equals 14 residues. DNA for the CDR3: TGTGCCAGTAGTATAGTCGTGCAAAACACTGAAGCTTTCTTT. This codes for CASSIVVQNTEAFF.

This clone has just one count. The chain joins TRBV29-1 to TRBJ1-3, with TRBD1 matching 7 bases. Germline CDR1 SQVTM, CDR2 ANQGSEA. The CDR3 sequence is 14 residues long. Trimming at V came to 4 bases and at J to 1 base, leaving 4 bases not matched to a gene. The CDR3 here is CSVARGLSGNTIYF. The CDR3 region has the DNA TGCAGCGTTGCGAGGGGGCTATCTGGAAACACCATATATTTT.

This chain joins TRBV5-1 and TRBJ1-1; D remains ambiguous. Per germline, CDR1 SGHRS and CDR2 YFSETQ. V gave up 3 bases and J gave up 1 base, with 7 bases separating them. This CDR3 is built from 13 residues. The CDR3 DNA reads TGCGCCAGCAGCTCAGATTCGAACACTGAAGCTTTCTTT. Protein product: CASSSDSNTEAFF.

The chain couples TRBV4-1 to TRBJ1-3; TRBD1 is a possible D gene (6 bases). The CDR3 spans 15 residues. The V gene lost 3 bases and the J gene lost 0 bases, with 9 bases spanning the gap. Germline V gene data show CDR1 as MGHRA and CDR2 as YSYEKL. CDR3 DNA: TGCGCCAGCAGCCATGACAGGAGCTCTGGAAACACCATATATTTT. Protein sequence: CASSHDRSSGNTIYF.

This chain links TRBV11-3 with TRBJ1-1, with D possibly being TRBD1 (6 bases). V dropped 3 bases and J dropped 0 bases, with 8 bases sitting between them. Germline V gene sequence: CDR1 SGHNT, CDR2 YENEEA. CDR3 length: 14 residues. The CDR3 DNA sequence: TGTGCCAGCAGCTTGGACAGACTGAACACTGAAGCTTTCTTT. Translating it yields CASSLDRLNTEAFF.

V is TRBV11-3 and J is TRBJ2-7; the D gene is possibly TRBD2 (5 bases). The CDR3 contains 16 residues. Between the trimmed V and J ends, which lost 0 bases and 0 bases, there was a span of 12 bases. Germline CDR1 reads SGHNT; CDR2 reads YENEEA. The CDR3 DNA reads TGTGCCAGCAGCTTAGACGGACTTAGGAGCTCCTACGAGCAGTACTTC. It codes for CASSLDGLRSSYEQYF. Full variable domain (missing parts from reference TRBV11-3 and TRBJ2-7): EAGVVQSPRYKIIEKKQPVAFWCNPISGHNTLYWYLQNLGQGPELLIRYENEEAVDDSQLPKDRFSAERLKGVDSTLKIQPAELGDSAVYLCASSLDGLRSSYEQYFGPGTRLTVT.

The chain uses TRBV9 and TRBJ2-5; 7 bases are shared with TRBD2. Germline values: CDR1 SGDLS, CDR2 YYNGEE. The CDR3 loop spans 16 amino acids. V trimming: 0 bases; J trimming: 1 base; junction bases outside the gene matches: 6. The chain's CDR3 is CASSVDAGEGQETQYF. The CDR3 DNA reads TGTGCCAGCAGCGTAGACGCGGGAGAAGGCCAAGAGACCCAGTACTTC.

This clone has just a few counts. The rearrangement uses TRBV10-3 and TRBJ2-1, with no clear D. The CDR3 has 16 residues. Deletions cut 6 bases from V and 3 bases from J, with 18 bases between. Germline values: CDR1 ENHRY, CDR2 SYGVKD. The CDR3 sequence: CAISAVSDQYYNEQFF. In DNA form, the CDR3 reads TGTGCCATCAGCGCCGTCTCTGACCAGTACTACAATGAGCAGTTCTTC.

This chain joins TRBV11-2 and TRBJ1-1; 7 bases are shared with TRBD1. The CDR3 is 14 residues long. V was pared by 5 bases and J by 6 bases, with 9 bases of the junction left unmatched. Looked up from germline, CDR1 is SGHAT and CDR2 is FQNNGV. CDR3 sequence reads: CASSHIQGNSEAFF. The CDR3 region has the DNA TGTGCCAGCAGCCACATACAGGGGAATTCTGAAGCTTTCTTT.

The V and J genes are TRBV28 and TRBJ1-5, with D possibly TRBD1 on 6 matching bases. The germline V and J ends were trimmed by 3 bases and 6 bases, with 12 bases remaining between them. The CDR3 has 14 amino acids. CDR1 and CDR2 (germline): MDHEN, SYDVKM. CDR3 coding DNA: TGTGCCAGCAGTTTTCCCAGGGGAGGTCAGCCCCAGCATTTT. It is translated as CASSFPRGGQPQHF.

The table lists this clone with a count of one. V gene TRBV28 combines with J gene TRBJ2-7, with TRBD2 identical over 10 bases. V gave up 5 bases and J gave up 0 bases; unmatched junction bases: 7. The CDR3 loop spans 16 amino acids. The V gene's germline CDR1 is MDHEN and CDR2 SYDVKM. CDR3 loop: CASSLGTSASSYEQYV. In DNA, the CDR3 is TGTGCCAGCAGTCTCGGGACTAGCGCCAGCTCCTACGAGCAGTACGTC.